One sample yielded the 5 T cell receptor beta chains listed below, sequenced in a study of cytomegalovirus exposure and HLA in healthy donors. Primers included in the PCR were 60 Vbeta and 13 Jbeta primers. Here immunoSEQ multiplex PCR was the method, and the copy in TCRdb shows in-frame clones only, minus some. The table has 95,000 to 120,000 clones, about 68% seen once. The sample taken for sequencing was PBMCs. These receptor sequences come from a woman aged 40-49 years in good health and CMV-seropositive.

The chain is built from TRBV4-1 and TRBJ2-7; the D gene is possibly TRBD1 (5 bases). The CDR3 contains 14 residues. Per germline, CDR1 MGHRA and CDR2 YSYEKL. V lost 2 bases to trimming and J lost 3 bases, with 11 bases between them. CDR3 DNA: TGCGCCAGCAGCCAAAAGGCAGGGATCTACGAGCAGTACTTC. This codes for CASSQKAGIYEQYF.

This clone occurred once. The chain combines TRBV5-1 with TRBJ2-7, with D perhaps matching TRBD2 (5 bases). V was pared by 0 bases and J by 2 bases, with 12 bases between. Germline CDR1 is SGHRS and CDR2 is YFSETQ. CDR3 length: 15 amino acids. CDR3 sequence reads: CASSLEGTGTYEQYF. The CDR3 DNA follows: TGCGCCAGCAGCTTGGAGGGAACGGGGACCTACGAGCAGTACTTC.

V gene TRBV7-2 combines with J gene TRBJ2-5, with 10 bases identical to TRBD1. TRBJ2-7 matches the DNA end more closely, so the J call is doubtful. CDR1 and CDR2 (germline): SGHTA, FQGNSA. The CDR3 sequence is 14 residues long. DNA of the CDR3: TGTGCCAGCAGGCAACGGGACAGGGGCTACGAGCAGTACTTC. Its protein is CASRQRDRGYEQYF.

The genes are TRBV7-9 and TRBJ2-2, with TRBD2 identical over 7 bases. The CDR3 has 13 residues. V lost 6 bases, J lost 5 bases, and 3 bases stayed unmatched. CDR1 and CDR2 (germline): SEHNR, FQNEAQ (reference sequence). CDR3 loop: CASRTSTTGELFF. The CDR3 nucleotides read TGTGCCAGCAGGACTAGCACAACCGGGGAGCTGTTTTTT. Variable domain in full (rest from reference TRBV7-9 and TRBJ2-2): DTGVSQNPRHKITKRGQNVTFRCDPISEHNRLYWYRQTLGQGPEFLTYFQNEAQLEKSRLLSDRFSAERPKGSFSTLEIQRTEQGDSAMYLCASRTSTTGELFFGEGSRLTVL.

The chain combines TRBV30 with TRBJ2-4, with D perhaps matching TRBD2 (5 bases). Looked up from germline, CDR1 is GTSNPN and CDR2 is SVGIG (reference sequence). The CDR3 extends over 14 amino acids. Trimming shortened V by 0 bases and J by 3 bases, and 9 bases separated the two germline ends. The CDR3 is CAWSVGGHKNIQYF. CDR3 DNA: TGTGCCTGGAGTGTCGGAGGTCACAAAAACATTCAGTACTTC.